This TCR beta chain appears in the sequencing data of a study of identical twins. Notes on the study in general: Conclusions came from cross-sectional statistical analysis, not from following the same donors. Within twin pairs, the out-of-frame alpha sequences they shared showed excess low generation probability. Compared with models, monozygotic twins showed more out-of-frame TCR alpha sharing.

A word on this clonotype: Antigen: not known.

Template switching supplied a universal primer site; unique molecular identifiers were carried on the cDNA. TCRdb passed the 5' RACE reads through MiXCR, listing each CDR3 protein once. The table includes more than 1.5 million distinct CDR3 sequences, more than 30% detected once. This CDR3 has 15 amino acids. Germline-derived CDR1 and CDR2 are ENHRY and SYGVKD. Losses at the gene ends were 6 bases for V and 1 base for J; bases not matched to a gene: 8. The TCR comes from a newborn girl in good health. The sequencing input was cord blood. The chain is built from TRBV10-3 and TRBJ1-2, with 7 bases matching TRBD1. The CDR3 protein is CAIRLPGQLNYGYTF. The DNA for the CDR3 is TGTGCCATCAGGCTCCCGGGACAGCTTAACTATGGCTACACCTTC.